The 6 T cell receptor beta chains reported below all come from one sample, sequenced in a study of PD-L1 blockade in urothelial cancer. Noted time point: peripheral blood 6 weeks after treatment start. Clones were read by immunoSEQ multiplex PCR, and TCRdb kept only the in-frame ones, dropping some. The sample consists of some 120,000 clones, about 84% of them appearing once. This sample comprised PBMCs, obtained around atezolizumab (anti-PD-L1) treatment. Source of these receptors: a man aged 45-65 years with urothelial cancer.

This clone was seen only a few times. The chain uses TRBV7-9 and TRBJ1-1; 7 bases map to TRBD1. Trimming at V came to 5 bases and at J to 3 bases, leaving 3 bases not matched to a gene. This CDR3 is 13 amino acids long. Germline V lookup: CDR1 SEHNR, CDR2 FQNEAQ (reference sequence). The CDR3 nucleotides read TGTGCCAGCAGCCCCAGGGGGGACACTGAAGCTTTCTTT. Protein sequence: CASSPRGDTEAFF.

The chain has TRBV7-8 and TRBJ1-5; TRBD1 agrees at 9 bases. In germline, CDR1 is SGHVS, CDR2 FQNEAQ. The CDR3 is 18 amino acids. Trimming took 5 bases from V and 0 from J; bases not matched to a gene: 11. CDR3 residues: CASSPGTGMAYSNQPQHF. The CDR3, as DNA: TGTGCCAGCAGCCCAGGGACAGGGATGGCCTATAGCAATCAGCCCCAGCATTTT.

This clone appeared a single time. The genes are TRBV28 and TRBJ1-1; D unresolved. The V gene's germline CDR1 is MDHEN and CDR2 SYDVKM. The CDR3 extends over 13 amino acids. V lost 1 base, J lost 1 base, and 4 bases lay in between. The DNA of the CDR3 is TGTGCCAGCAGTTTATCAGGGAACACTGAAGCTTTCTTT. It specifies CASSLSGNTEAFF.

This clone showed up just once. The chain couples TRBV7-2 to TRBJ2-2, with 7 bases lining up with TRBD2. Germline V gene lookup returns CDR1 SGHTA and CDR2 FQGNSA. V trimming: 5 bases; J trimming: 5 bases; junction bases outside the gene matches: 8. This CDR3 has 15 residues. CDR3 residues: CASSPTWGGTGELFF. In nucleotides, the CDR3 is TGTGCCAGCAGCCCAACATGGGGGGGGACCGGGGAGCTGTTTTTT.

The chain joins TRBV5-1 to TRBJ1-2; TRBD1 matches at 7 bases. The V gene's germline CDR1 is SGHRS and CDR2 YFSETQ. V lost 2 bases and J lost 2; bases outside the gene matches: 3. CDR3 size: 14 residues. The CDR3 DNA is TGCGCCAGCAGCTTTGGGACAGAAAACTATGGCTACACCTTC. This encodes CASSFGTENYGYTF.

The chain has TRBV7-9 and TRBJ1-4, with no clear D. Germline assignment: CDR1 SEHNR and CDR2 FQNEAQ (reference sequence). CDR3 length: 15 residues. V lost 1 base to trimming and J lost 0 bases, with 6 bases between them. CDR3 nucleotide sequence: TGTGCCAGCAGCTTAGTTTCGTCAACTAATGAAAAACTGTTTTTT. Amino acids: CASSLVSSTNEKLFF.